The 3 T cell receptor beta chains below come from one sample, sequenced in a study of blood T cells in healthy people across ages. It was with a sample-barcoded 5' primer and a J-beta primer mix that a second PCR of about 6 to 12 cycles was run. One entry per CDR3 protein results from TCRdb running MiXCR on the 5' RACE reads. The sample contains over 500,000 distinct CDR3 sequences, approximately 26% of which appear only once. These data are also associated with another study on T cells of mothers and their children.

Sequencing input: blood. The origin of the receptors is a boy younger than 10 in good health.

CDR3: CASSWTGEGYEQYF. The CDR3 coding sequence is TGCGCCAGCAGCTGGACAGGGGAAGGCTACGAGCAGTACTTC. J is TRBJ2-5 and V is TRBV5-1; 9 bases map to TRBD1. The J call may not be correct, given that the DNA end is closer to TRBJ2-7. The CDR3 length is 14 residues. CDR1 and CDR2 from the germline V gene are SGHRS and YFSETQ.

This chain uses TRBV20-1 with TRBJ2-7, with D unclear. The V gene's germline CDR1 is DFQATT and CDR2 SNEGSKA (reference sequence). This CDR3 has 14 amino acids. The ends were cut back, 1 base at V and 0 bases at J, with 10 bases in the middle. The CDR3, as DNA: TGCAGTGCTAGAGGTAGGACGGTCTCCTACGAGCAGTACTTC. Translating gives CSARGRTVSYEQYF.

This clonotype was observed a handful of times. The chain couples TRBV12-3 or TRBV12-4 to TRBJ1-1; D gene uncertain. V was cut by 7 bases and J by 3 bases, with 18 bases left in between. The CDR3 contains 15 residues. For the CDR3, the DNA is TGTGCCAGCAAGTTATCGAATCGTGGGGACACTGAAGCTTTCTTT. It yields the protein CASKLSNRGDTEAFF.